This is a list of T cell receptor beta chains from one sample in a study of blood T cells in healthy people across ages. TCRdb redid the calling of the 5' RACE reads with MiXCR, one entry per CDR3 protein. This sample yields roughly 680,000 distinct CDR3 sequences, of which around 52% are seen a single time; roughly 14% belongs to the top ten. Input material: blood. The receptors shown here come from a woman older than 75 in good health. Each CDR3 is given with its conserved first and last residue. The D gene is left open where the match is weak. Clone size, where shown, is once, few, many, or a class for clones that have expanded.

CDR3: CSASAGPHTQYF; DNA: TGCAGTGCTAGCGCGGGGCCACATACGCAGTATTTT; size: -; D: -; J: TRBJ2-3; V: TRBV20-1
CDR3: CASSVTQPEETQYF; DNA: TGCGCCAGCAGCGTTACTCAACCAGAAGAGACCCAGTACTTC; size: few; D: -; J: TRBJ2-5; V: TRBV5-1
CDR3: CSVGEGQGASEQYF; DNA: TGCAGCGTTGGAGAGGGACAGGGGGCGAGTGAGCAGTACTTC; size: -; D: TRBD1; J: TRBJ2-5; V: TRBV29-1
CDR3: CASSIEGSVSRGATQYF; DNA: TGTGCCAGTAGTATAGAGGGATCCGTCTCCAGGGGGGCTACGCAGTATTTT; size: few; D: -; J: TRBJ2-3; V: TRBV19
CDR3: CASSLNPAFQETQYF; DNA: TGCGCCAGCAGCTTGAACCCGGCCTTCCAAGAGACCCAGTACTTC; size: many; D: -; J: TRBJ2-5; V: TRBV5-1
CDR3: CASSGFDGTYEQYF; DNA: TGTGCCAGCAGTGGGTTTGACGGGACCTACGAGCAGTACTTC; size: -; D: -; J: TRBJ2-7; V: TRBV2
CDR3: CTSSPPGDEQYF; DNA: TGTACCAGCAGCCCTCCGGGAGACGAGCAGTACTTC; size: -; D: -; J: TRBJ2-7; V: TRBV3-1
CDR3: CASASSGANVLTF; DNA: TGTGCCAGCGCAAGTTCTGGGGCCAACGTCCTGACTTTC; size: once; D: -; J: TRBJ2-6; V: TRBV2
CDR3: CASSVEGFQETQYF; DNA: TGTGCCAGCAGCGTAGAAGGTTTCCAAGAGACCCAGTACTTC; size: many; D: -; J: TRBJ2-5; V: TRBV9
CDR3: CASSPTRGLAGSDNEQFF; DNA: TGTGCCAGCTCACCCACACGCGGACTAGCGGGGTCCGACAATGAGCAGTTCTTC; size: -; D: TRBD2; J: TRBJ2-1; V: TRBV18
CDR3: CASSLDPMNTGELFF; DNA: TGCGCCAGCAGCTTGGATCCGATGAACACCGGGGAGCTGTTTTTT; size: -; D: -; J: TRBJ2-2; V: TRBV5-1
CDR3: CSARPRQGRNTEAFF; DNA: TGCAGTGCTAGACCCCGACAGGGGCGGAACACTGAAGCTTTCTTT; size: few; D: TRBD1; J: TRBJ1-1; V: TRBV20-1
CDR3: CASRGTGGFNQPQHF; DNA: TGTGCCAGCCGTGGGACAGGGGGCTTCAATCAGCCCCAGCATTTT; size: -; D: TRBD1; J: TRBJ1-5; V: TRBV12-3/TRBV12-4
CDR3: CSAREGEVLNTEAFF; DNA: TGCAGTGCTAGAGAGGGGGAGGTTTTGAACACTGAAGCTTTCTTT; size: many; D: -; J: TRBJ1-1; V: TRBV20-1
CDR3: CASTPGVGQNIQYF; DNA: TGTGCCAGCACCCCTGGGGTCGGTCAAAACATTCAGTACTTC; size: -; D: -; J: TRBJ2-4; V: TRBV7-2
CDR3: CSVALLAGEQYF; DNA: TGCAGCGTTGCCCTACTAGCGGGCGAACAGTACTTC; size: -; D: TRBD2; J: TRBJ2-5; V: TRBV29-1
CDR3: CASRFAADMQYF; DNA: TGTGCCAGCAGATTCGCGGCAGATATGCAGTATTTT; size: -; D: -; J: TRBJ2-3; V: TRBV12-3/TRBV12-4
CDR3: CASIVRGRTEAFF; DNA: TGTGCCAGTATAGTTAGGGGTCGAACTGAAGCTTTCTTT; size: many; D: -; J: TRBJ1-1; V: TRBV6-1
CDR3: CASSTLKGVWVSPQYF; DNA: TGTGCCAGCAGCACTCTGAAAGGGGTTTGGGTCAGTCCGCAGTATTTT; size: -; D: -; J: TRBJ2-3; V: TRBV21-1
CDR3: CASSAEGSLGDTQYF; DNA: TGTGCCAGCAGCGCCGAGGGGAGTCTGGGGGATACGCAGTATTTT; size: -; D: -; J: TRBJ2-3; V: TRBV9
CDR3: CASSSGLRANYGYTF; DNA: TGTGCCAGCAGTTCAGGTCTCAGGGCCAACTATGGCTACACCTTC; size: -; D: -; J: TRBJ1-2; V: TRBV28
CDR3: CSAVAYEQFF; DNA: TGCAGTGCTGTAGCGTATGAGCAGTTCTTC; size: many; D: -; J: TRBJ2-1; V: TRBV20-1
CDR3: CASSVQRGGGEQFF; DNA: TGTGCCAGCAGTGTACAGCGGGGGGGTGGTGAGCAGTTCTTC; size: -; D: TRBD2; J: TRBJ2-1; V: TRBV12-3/TRBV12-4
CDR3: CASSLMSSYNEQFF; DNA: TGTGCCAGCAGTTTGATGAGCTCCTACAATGAGCAGTTCTTC; size: many; D: -; J: TRBJ2-1; V: TRBV12-3/TRBV12-4
CDR3: CSVVGLAGGASYNEQFF; DNA: TGCAGCGTGGTAGGACTAGCGGGGGGGGCCTCCTACAATGAGCAGTTCTTC; size: -; D: TRBD2; J: TRBJ2-1; V: TRBV29-1
CDR3: CASSSPTPGANVLTF; DNA: TGTGCCAGCAGTTCCCCGACACCTGGGGCCAACGTCCTGACTTTC; size: many; D: -; J: TRBJ2-6; V: TRBV28
CDR3: CASSAPRGMYYEQYF; DNA: TGTGCCAGCAGCGCTCCCCGCGGGATGTACTACGAGCAGTACTTC; size: many; D: -; J: TRBJ2-7; V: TRBV9
CDR3: CASSGRGVINEKLFF; DNA: TGTGCCAGCAGCGGCCGAGGAGTGATTAATGAAAAACTGTTTTTT; size: -; D: -; J: TRBJ1-4; V: TRBV9
CDR3: CASNRAGEGACEQYF; DNA: TGTGCCAGCAATCGAGCGGGGGAGGGGGCTTGCGAGCAGTACTTC; size: -; D: -; J: TRBJ2-7; V: TRBV6-6
CDR3: CASSLFRGLAGAGLNFEQYF; DNA: TGCGCCAGCAGCTTGTTTAGGGGACTAGCGGGAGCAGGATTGAATTTCGAGCAGTACTTC; size: -; D: TRBD2; J: TRBJ2-7; V: TRBV5-1
CDR3: CSARQSEQYF; DNA: TGCAGTGCTAGGCAGAGCGAGCAGTACTTC; size: -; D: -; J: TRBJ2-7; V: TRBV20-1
CDR3: CSAREPTGCGYTF; DNA: TGCAGTGCTAGGGAACCGACAGGGTGTGGCTACACCTTC; size: -; D: TRBD1; J: TRBJ1-2; V: TRBV20-1
CDR3: CASSQGTSGDNEQFF; DNA: TGTGCCAGCAGCCAAGGTACTAGCGGCGACAATGAGCAGTTCTTC; size: many; D: TRBD2; J: TRBJ2-1; V: TRBV4-2
CDR3: CAISPGQGRSYTF; DNA: TGTGCCATCAGCCCCGGACAGGGGCGAAGCTACACCTTC; size: few; D: TRBD1; J: TRBJ1-2; V: TRBV10-3
CDR3: CASSSSRTEAFF; DNA: TGTGCCAGCAGCTCGAGTAGGACTGAAGCTTTCTTT; size: -; D: -; J: TRBJ1-1; V: TRBV9
CDR3: CSATAGSLDSYEQYF; DNA: TGCAGTGCTACCGCCGGGTCACTCGACTCCTACGAGCAGTACTTC; size: -; D: -; J: TRBJ2-7; V: TRBV20-1
CDR3: CASSDVPYEQYF; DNA: TGTGCCAGCAGTGACGTACCATACGAGCAGTACTTC; size: -; D: -; J: TRBJ2-7; V: TRBV6-2/TRBV6-3
CDR3: CSARAAGGGGYNEQFF; DNA: TGCAGTGCTAGAGCAGCGGGAGGGGGAGGGTACAATGAGCAGTTCTTC; size: -; D: TRBD2; J: TRBJ2-1; V: TRBV20-1
CDR3: CASSLTSGSFNEQFF; DNA: TGTGCCAGCAGCTTGACTAGCGGGTCCTTCAATGAGCAGTTCTTC; size: -; D: TRBD2; J: TRBJ2-1; V: TRBV7-3
CDR3: CASSWGVSGQETQYF; DNA: TGTGCCAGCAGCTGGGGGGTTAGCGGGCAAGAGACCCAGTACTTC; size: -; D: TRBD2; J: TRBJ2-5; V: TRBV7-9
CDR3: CSARVRGGSTDTQYF; DNA: TGCAGTGCTAGAGTACGGGGGGGAAGCACAGATACGCAGTATTTT; size: -; D: TRBD2; J: TRBJ2-3; V: TRBV20-1
CDR3: CATSRGLITDTQYF; DNA: TGTGCCACCAGCAGAGGTCTCATCACAGATACGCAGTATTTT; size: -; D: -; J: TRBJ2-3; V: TRBV15
CDR3: CASSLVPSGSYNEQFF; DNA: TGTGCCAGCAGCTTAGTACCCAGCGGCTCCTACAATGAGCAGTTCTTC; size: -; D: -; J: TRBJ2-1; V: TRBV7-9
CDR3: CASKEGPKDREQYF; DNA: TGTGCCAGCAAGGAAGGGCCCAAAGATAGGGAGCAGTACTTC; size: few; D: -; J: TRBJ2-7; V: TRBV2
CDR3: CASSLKMTGTYEQYF; DNA: TGTGCCAGCAGTTTAAAGATGACAGGGACCTACGAGCAGTACTTC; size: many; D: TRBD1; J: TRBJ2-7; V: TRBV27
CDR3: CASSLERQGGKGEQYF; DNA: TGTGCCAGCAGTCTCGAACGACAGGGTGGGAAGGGCGAGCAGTACTTC; size: many; D: TRBD1; J: TRBJ2-7; V: TRBV28
CDR3: CASSYSSVPGKNIQYF; DNA: TGTGCCAGCAGTTACTCGTCCGTCCCAGGGAAAAACATTCAGTACTTC; size: -; D: -; J: TRBJ2-4; V: TRBV6-6
CDR3: CASSEAERSSYEQYF; DNA: TGCGCCAGCTCGGAAGCGGAAAGGAGCTCCTACGAGCAGTACTTC; size: -; D: -; J: TRBJ2-7; V: TRBV5-1
CDR3: CASNQDRALSGANVLTF; DNA: TGTGCCAGCAACCAAGACAGGGCCCTCTCTGGGGCCAACGTCCTGACTTTC; size: many; D: TRBD1; J: TRBJ2-6; V: TRBV2
CDR3: CASSPGGSTNEKLFF; DNA: TGCGCCAGCAGCCCGGGGGGATCGACTAATGAAAAACTGTTTTTT; size: -; D: -; J: TRBJ1-4; V: TRBV5-1
CDR3: CASSMIETQYF; DNA: TGTGCCAGCAGTATGATCGAGACCCAGTACTTC; size: few; D: -; J: TRBJ2-5; V: TRBV6-1
CDR3: CSAKSGGFYNEQFF; DNA: TGCAGTGCTAAAAGCGGGGGTTTCTACAATGAGCAGTTCTTC; size: -; D: TRBD2; J: TRBJ2-1; V: TRBV20-1
CDR3: CATSDKQGGSTGELFF; DNA: TGTGCCACCAGTGATAAACAGGGAGGGAGCACCGGGGAGCTGTTTTTT; size: few; D: -; J: TRBJ2-2; V: TRBV24-1
CDR3: CASRSADTQYF; DNA: TGCGCCAGCAGGTCAGCAGATACGCAGTATTTT; size: -; D: -; J: TRBJ2-3; V: TRBV5-1
CDR3: CASSVGRYNEQFF; DNA: TGTGCCAGCAGCGTTGGCAGGTACAATGAGCAGTTCTTC; size: many; D: -; J: TRBJ2-1; V: TRBV7-9
CDR3: CASSLTGTGLYNEQFF; DNA: TGTGCCAGCAGCCTCACCGGGACAGGGCTCTACAATGAGCAGTTCTTC; size: many; D: TRBD1; J: TRBJ2-1; V: TRBV2
CDR3: CAISDQVNSNQPQHF; DNA: TGTGCCATCAGTGATCAGGTGAATAGCAATCAGCCCCAGCATTTT; size: -; D: -; J: TRBJ1-5; V: TRBV10-3